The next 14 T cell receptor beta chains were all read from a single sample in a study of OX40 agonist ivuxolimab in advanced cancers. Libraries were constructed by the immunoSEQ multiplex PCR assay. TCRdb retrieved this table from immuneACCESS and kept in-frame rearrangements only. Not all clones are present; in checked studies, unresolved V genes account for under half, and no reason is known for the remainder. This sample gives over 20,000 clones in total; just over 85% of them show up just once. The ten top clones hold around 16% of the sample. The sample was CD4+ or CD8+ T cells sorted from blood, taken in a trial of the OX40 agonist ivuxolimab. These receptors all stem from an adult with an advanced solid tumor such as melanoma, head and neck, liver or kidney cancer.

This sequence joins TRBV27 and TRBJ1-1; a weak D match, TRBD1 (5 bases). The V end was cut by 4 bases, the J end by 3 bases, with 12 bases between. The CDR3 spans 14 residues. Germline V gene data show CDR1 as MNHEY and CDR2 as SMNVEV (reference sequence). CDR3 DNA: TGTGCCAGCAGTTCCCGGGGGGGGGACACTGAAGCTTTCTTT. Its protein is CASSSRGGDTEAFF.

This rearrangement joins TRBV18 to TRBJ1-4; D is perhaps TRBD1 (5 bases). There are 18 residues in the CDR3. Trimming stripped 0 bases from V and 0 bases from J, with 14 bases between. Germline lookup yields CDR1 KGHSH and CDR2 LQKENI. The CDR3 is CASSPPRGTQATNEKLFF. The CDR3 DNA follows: TGTGCCAGCTCACCACCGCGAGGGACCCAGGCAACTAATGAAAAACTGTTTTTT.

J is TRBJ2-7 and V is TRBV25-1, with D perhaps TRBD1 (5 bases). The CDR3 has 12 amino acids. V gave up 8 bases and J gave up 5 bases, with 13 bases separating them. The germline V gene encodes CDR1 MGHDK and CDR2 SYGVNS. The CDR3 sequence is CASAPQGHEQYF. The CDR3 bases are TGTGCCAGCGCACCGCAGGGCCACGAGCAGTACTTC.

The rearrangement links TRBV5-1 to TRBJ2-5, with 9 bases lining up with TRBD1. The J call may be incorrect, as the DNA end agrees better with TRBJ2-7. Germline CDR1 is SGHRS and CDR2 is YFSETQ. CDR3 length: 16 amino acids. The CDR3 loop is CASSRIGQGNSYEQYF. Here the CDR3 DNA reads TGCGCCAGCAGCCGAATAGGACAGGGGAATTCCTACGAGCAGTACTTC.

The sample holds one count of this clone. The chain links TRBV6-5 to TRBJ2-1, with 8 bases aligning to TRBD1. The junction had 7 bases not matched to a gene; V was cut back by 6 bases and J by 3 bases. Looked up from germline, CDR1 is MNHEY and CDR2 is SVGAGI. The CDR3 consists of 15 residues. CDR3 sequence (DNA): TGTGCCAGCAGGGACGGACAGGGCGACTACAATGAGCAGTTCTTC. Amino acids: CASRDGQGDYNEQFF.

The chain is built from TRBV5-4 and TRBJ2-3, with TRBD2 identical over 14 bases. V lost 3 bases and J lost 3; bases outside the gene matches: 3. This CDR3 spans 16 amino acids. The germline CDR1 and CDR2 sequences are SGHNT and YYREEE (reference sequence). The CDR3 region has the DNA TGTGCCAGCAGCTGGGGACTAGCGGGGGTAACAGATACGCAGTATTTT. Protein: CASSWGLAGVTDTQYF.

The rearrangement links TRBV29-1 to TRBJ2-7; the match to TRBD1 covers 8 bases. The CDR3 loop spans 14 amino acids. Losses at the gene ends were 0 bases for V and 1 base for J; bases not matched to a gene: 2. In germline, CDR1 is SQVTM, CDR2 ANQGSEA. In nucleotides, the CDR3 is TGCAGCGTTGAAGATCGGACAGGGTCCTACGAGCAGTACTTC. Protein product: CSVEDRTGSYEQYF.

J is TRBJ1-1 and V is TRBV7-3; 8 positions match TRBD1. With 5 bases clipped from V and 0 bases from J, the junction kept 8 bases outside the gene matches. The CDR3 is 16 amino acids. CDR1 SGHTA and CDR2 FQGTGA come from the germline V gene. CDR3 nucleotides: TGTGCCAGCAGCCTAGCCCCAGGGGGCCTGAACACTGAAGCTTTCTTT. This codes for CASSLAPGGLNTEAFF.

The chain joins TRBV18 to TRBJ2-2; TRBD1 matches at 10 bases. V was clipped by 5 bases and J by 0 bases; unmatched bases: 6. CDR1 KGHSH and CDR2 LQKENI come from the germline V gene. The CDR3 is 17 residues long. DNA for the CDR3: TGTGCCAGCTCAACAAGAGGACAGGGGGCGAACACCGGGGAGCTGTTTTTT. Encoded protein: CASSTRGQGANTGELFF.

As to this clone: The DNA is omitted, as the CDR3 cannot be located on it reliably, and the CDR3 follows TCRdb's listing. The CDR3 sequence is CASSQSGWGQGTSGRLFF. V gene TRBV14 combines with J gene TRBJ2-1; TRBD2, the table's D call, lacks a check against the DNA. The germline CDR1 and CDR2 sequences are SGHDN and FVKESK. The CDR3 is 18 amino acids long, termini counted.

CDR3: CAWTSTQETQYF. The CDR3 nucleotides read TGTGCCTGGACTTCGACACAAGAGACCCAGTACTTC. This sequence joins TRBV30 and TRBJ2-5; D remains unclear. This CDR3 region has 12 residues. V lost 4 bases, J lost 2 bases, and 8 bases lay in between. Germline-derived CDR1 and CDR2 are GTSNPN and SVGIG (reference sequence). The variable domain in full, completed from reference TRBV30 and TRBJ2-5, reads SQTIHQWPATLVQPVGSPLSLECTVEGTSNPNLYWYRQAAGRGLQLLFYSVGIGQISSEVPQNLSASRPQDRQFILSSKKLLLSDSGFYLCAWTSTQETQYFGPGTRLLVL.

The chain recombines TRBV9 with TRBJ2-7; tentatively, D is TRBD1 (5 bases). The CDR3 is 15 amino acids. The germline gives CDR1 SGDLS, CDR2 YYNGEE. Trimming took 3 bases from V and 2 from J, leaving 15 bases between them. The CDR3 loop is CASSEGAGITYEQYF. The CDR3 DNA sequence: TGTGCCAGCAGCGAAGGGGCAGGGATTACCTACGAGCAGTACTTC.

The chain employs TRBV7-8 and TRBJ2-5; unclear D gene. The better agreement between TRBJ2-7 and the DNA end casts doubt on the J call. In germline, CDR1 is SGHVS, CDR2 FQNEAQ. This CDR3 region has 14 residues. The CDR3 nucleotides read TGTGCCAGCAGCTTAACACGGGTCACCTACGAGCAGTACTTC. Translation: CASSLTRVTYEQYF.

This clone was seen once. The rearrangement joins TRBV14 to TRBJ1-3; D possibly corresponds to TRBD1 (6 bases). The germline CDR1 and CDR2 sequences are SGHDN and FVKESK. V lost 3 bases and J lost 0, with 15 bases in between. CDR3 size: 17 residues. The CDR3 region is CASSHHKQGLSGNTIYF. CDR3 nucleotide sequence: TGTGCCAGCAGCCACCATAAACAGGGCCTCTCTGGAAACACCATATATTTT. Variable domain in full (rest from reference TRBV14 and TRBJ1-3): EAGVTQFPSHSVIEKGQTVTLRCDPISGHDNLYWYRRVMGKEIKFLLHFVKESKQDESGMPNNRFLAERTGGTYSTLKVQPAELEDSGVYFCASSHHKQGLSGNTIYFGEGSWLTVV.